These 18 T cell receptor beta chains came from one sample sequenced in a study of cytomegalovirus exposure and HLA in healthy donors (dated by TCRdb to the late 2010s). Libraries were built with the immunoSEQ multiplex PCR assay. For the multiplex PCR, a mixture combining 60 forward primers for TCR Vbeta segments and 13 reverse primers for TCR Jbeta segments was used. TCRdb took this table from immuneACCESS and kept in-frame rearrangements with V and J called. Such tables lack part of the clones; where checked against another copy, unresolved V genes explain under half of the gap, and the rest is unexplained. This sample gives 85,000 to 100,000 clones in total; over 80% of them show up just once. The ten largest clones represent around 2.5% of the sample. The sample consisted of PBMCs. These receptors originate from a man younger than 30 in good health and CMV-seronegative.

This clone has a single count. This sequence joins TRBV5-6 and TRBJ2-7; TRBD1 agrees at 10 bases. Trimming cost V 2 bases and J 4 bases; bases outside gene matches: 9. Germline lookup yields CDR1 SGHDT and CDR2 YYEEEE. The CDR3 is 16 amino acids. The CDR3 DNA reads TGTGCCAGCAGCTTAGACAGGGGGCGCTTCGGGTACGAGCAGTACTTC. This encodes CASSLDRGRFGYEQYF. Using reference TRBV5-6 and TRBJ2-7 for the parts outside the CDR3, the full variable domain is DAGVTQSPTHLIKTRGQQVTLRCSPKSGHDTVSWYQQALGQGPQFIFQYYEEEERQRGNFPDRFSGHQFPNYSSELNVNALLLGDSALYLCASSLDRGRFGYEQYFGPGTRLTVT.

This clone was seen only once. This chain connects TRBV7-9 to TRBJ1-3; no reliable D call. In germline, CDR1 is SEHNR, CDR2 FQNEAQ (reference sequence). The CDR3 consists of 12 residues. Between the trimmed V and J ends, which lost 11 bases and 4 bases, there was a span of 12 bases. This CDR3 is CAGGLLGNTIYF. The CDR3 nucleotides read TGTGCCGGAGGGCTTCTGGGAAACACCATATATTTT.

The genes are TRBV5-4 and TRBJ2-1, with D possibly being TRBD2 (5 bases). Germline V gene sequence: CDR1 SGHNT, CDR2 YYREEE (reference sequence). The CDR3 spans 13 residues. V lost 2 bases to trimming and J lost 6 bases, with 9 bases between them. The CDR3 sequence is CASSLLVRNEQFF. CDR3 DNA sequence: TGTGCCAGCAGCTTACTAGTCCGCAATGAGCAGTTCTTC.

The chain carries TRBV5-1 and TRBJ2-7; 9 bases are a match to TRBD2. V shed 4 bases and J 3 bases; nucleotides not matched to a gene: 11. This CDR3 spans 16 amino acids. CDR1 and CDR2 (germline): SGHRS, YFSETQ. Here the CDR3 DNA reads TGCGCCAGCAGCCTCCTGCCCGGGACTAGCAACTACGAGCAGTACTTC. Residues: CASSLLPGTSNYEQYF.

This clone showed up just once. V is TRBV15 and J is TRBJ1-6; D perhaps matches TRBD1 (6 bases). The germline V gene has CDR1 LNHNV and CDR2 YYDKDF (reference sequence). The CDR3 is 15 amino acids. V was clipped by 3 bases and J by 9 bases, with 15 bases between them. This CDR3 reads CATSREQGKGSPLHF. The CDR3 nucleotides are TGTGCCACCAGCAGGGAACAGGGAAAGGGTTCACCCCTCCACTTT. Full variable domain (rest looked up from reference TRBV15 and TRBJ1-6): DAMVIQNPRYQVTQFGKPVTLSCSQTLNHNVMYWYQQKSSQAPKLLFHYYDKDFNNEADTPDNFQSRRPNTSFCFLDIRSPGLGDTAMYLCATSREQGKGSPLHFGNGTRLTVT.

The rearrangement links TRBV6-1 to TRBJ1-4, with 10 bases matching TRBD1. The V segment lost 2 bases and the J segment 7 bases; nucleotides outside the gene matches: 4. This CDR3 has 15 residues. Germline CDR1 MNHNS, CDR2 SASEGT. This chain's CDR3 is CASSEWGQGIEKLFF. In nucleotides, the CDR3 is TGTGCCAGCAGTGAATGGGGACAGGGGATTGAAAAACTGTTTTTT.

This chain links TRBV19 with TRBJ1-4; 7 positions match TRBD1. Germline CDR1 LNHDA, CDR2 SQIVND (reference sequence). With 9 bases clipped from V and 3 bases from J, the junction kept 10 bases outside the gene matches. The CDR3 extends over 15 amino acids. The CDR3 DNA is TGTGCCAGCCTTAAAACGGGACAGCCTAATGAAAAACTGTTTTTT. This translates into CASLKTGQPNEKLFF.

The V call is TRBV6-1, the J call TRBJ1-5, with 8 bases matching TRBD1. The V segment lost 5 bases and the J segment 3 bases; nucleotides outside the gene matches: 6. Germline loops: CDR1 MNHNS, CDR2 SASEGT. The CDR3 totals 15 residues. The CDR3 is CASSPSDRDNQPQHF. Written as DNA, the CDR3 is TGTGCCAGCAGTCCCTCGGACAGGGACAATCAGCCCCAGCATTTT.

CDR3 sequence reads: CASSLTGTPTGELFF. CDR3 bases: TGTGCCAGCAGCCTTACCGGGACTCCAACCGGGGAGCTGTTTTTT. The J gene is TRBJ2-2, the V gene TRBV4-2; tentatively, D is TRBD2 (6 bases). Germline V gives CDR1 LGHNA, CDR2 YNFKEQ. This CDR3 has 15 residues. Trimming pared 4 bases from V and 5 bases from J, leaving 14 bases between.

This sequence joins TRBV18 and TRBJ1-1; D perhaps matches TRBD1 (6 bases). This CDR3 is built from 15 residues. From germline, CDR1 is KGHSH and CDR2 LQKENI. V lost 1 base to trimming and J lost 1 base, with 10 bases between them. This CDR3 reads CASSPLTGSNTEAFF. Here the CDR3 DNA reads TGTGCCAGCTCACCACTCACAGGGTCGAACACTGAAGCTTTCTTT.

This clone was picked up one time. The chain is built from TRBV28 and TRBJ2-2; a weak D match, TRBD1 (6 bases). Germline V gene sequence: CDR1 MDHEN, CDR2 SYDVKM. V lost 6 bases to trimming and J lost 6 bases, with 14 bases between them. The CDR3 length is 14 residues. CDR3 region: CASSAGVGPGELFF. CDR3 in DNA: TGTGCCAGCAGCGCAGGGGTTGGACCCGGGGAGCTGTTTTTT.

The rearrangement uses TRBV5-5 and TRBJ1-1; D unclear. The CDR3 contains 17 residues. Trimming stripped 1 base from V and 1 base from J, with 17 bases between. The germline CDR1 and CDR2 sequences are SGHKS and YYEKEE (reference sequence). The chain's CDR3 is CASSLLPRGNQNTEAFF. The DNA for the CDR3 is TGTGCCAGCAGCTTGTTACCCCGAGGGAATCAGAACACTGAAGCTTTCTTT. The full variable domain, with the rest looked up from reference TRBV5-5 and TRBJ1-1, is DAGVTQSPTHLIKTRGQQVTLRCSPISGHKSVSWYQQVLGQGPQFIFQYYEKEERGRGNFPDRFSARQFPNYSSELNVNALLLGDSALYLCASSLLPRGNQNTEAFFGQGTRLTVV.

V and J are TRBV27 and TRBJ2-7, with 7 bases fitting TRBD2. The CDR3 spans 14 residues. Germline V gene sequence: CDR1 MNHEY, CDR2 SMNVEV (reference sequence). J lost 5 bases, V lost 0 bases, and 4 bases had no gene match. The CDR3 here is CASSLSRGWNEQYF. CDR3 sequence (DNA): TGTGCCAGCAGTTTATCGCGGGGGTGGAACGAGCAGTACTTC.

The J gene is TRBJ2-7, the V gene TRBV5-1, with 9 bases aligning to TRBD2. Germline CDR1 and CDR2: SGHRS and YFSETQ. The junction had 7 bases not matched to a gene; V was cut back by 5 bases and J by 4 bases. The CDR3 sequence is 14 residues long. CDR3 DNA: TGCGCCAGCAGTCCAATACTAGCGGGTTACGAGCAGTACTTC. Translated, it gives CASSPILAGYEQYF. Full variable domain (missing parts from reference TRBV5-1 and TRBJ2-7): KAGVTQTPRYLIKTRGQQVTLSCSPISGHRSVSWYQQTPGQGLQFLFEYFSETQRNKGNFPGRFSGRQFSNSRSEMNVSTLELGDSALYLCASSPILAGYEQYFGPGTRLTVT.

The chain combines TRBV7-8 with TRBJ2-3, with 8 bases fitting TRBD2. The CDR3 is 17 amino acids. CDR1 and CDR2 from the germline V gene are SGHVS and FQNEAQ. The V and J ends lost 5 bases and 3 bases, in that order; junction bases with no gene match: 13. The CDR3 sequence: CASSPRGGQGRTDTQYF. The CDR3, as DNA: TGTGCCAGCAGCCCACGCGGGGGGCAGGGGCGGACAGATACGCAGTATTTT.

The V gene is TRBV13, the J gene TRBJ2-7; TRBD1 aligns across 9 bases. From germline, CDR1 is PRHDT and CDR2 FYEKMQ (reference sequence). The CDR3 has 13 amino acids. V dropped 3 bases and J dropped 3; count of bases not matched to a gene: 0. CDR3 protein: CASSLGQGYEQYF. CDR3 nucleotides: TGTGCCAGCAGCTTGGGACAGGGCTACGAGCAGTACTTC.

The chain has TRBV5-1 and TRBJ1-2; 8 bases fit TRBD1. V lost 6 bases and J lost 7; bases outside the gene matches: 14. This CDR3 has 15 residues. CDR1 SGHRS and CDR2 YFSETQ come from the germline V gene. CDR3 in amino acids: CASTLKGQDSRGYTF. CDR3 nucleotide sequence: TGCGCCAGCACCCTAAAGGGACAGGACAGTCGTGGCTACACCTTC. The variable domain in full, with the rest retrieved from reference TRBV5-1 and TRBJ1-2, is KAGVTQTPRYLIKTRGQQVTLSCSPISGHRSVSWYQQTPGQGLQFLFEYFSETQRNKGNFPGRFSGRQFSNSRSEMNVSTLELGDSALYLCASTLKGQDSRGYTFGSGTRLTVV.

The chain combines TRBV29-1 with TRBJ2-3, with TRBD2 identical over 13 bases. Losses at the gene ends were 7 bases for V and 4 bases for J; bases not matched to a gene: 5. CDR1 and CDR2 from the germline V gene are SQVTM and ANQGSEA. The CDR3 is made up of 14 amino acids. The CDR3 reads CSDGLAGVSDTQYF. CDR3 DNA sequence: TGCAGCGACGGACTAGCGGGAGTCTCAGATACGCAGTATTTT.